Listed here are 25 T cell receptor beta chains from one sample, sequenced in a study of T cell repertoires in cytomegalovirus infection. Antigens of these TCRs are unknown. TCRdb analysed the reads with MiXCR anew, one entry per CDR3 protein. Counted here are about 920,000 distinct CDR3 sequences, roughly a third occurring once; the ten biggest clones make up 10% to 15%. The material sequenced was cultured CD8+ T cells from PBMCs, taken from culture after CMV antigen stimulation. The source is a human donor in good health (CMV status not recorded). Some clones in this sample may be carry-over from other donors' samples.

This clonotype was observed many times. This chain links TRBV6-5 with TRBJ1-5; the D is unclear. This CDR3 is 13 amino acids long. Germline CDR1 and CDR2: MNHEY and SVGAGI. The V end was cut by 0 bases, the J end by 7 bases, with 7 bases between. The CDR3 region has the DNA TGTGCCAGCAGTTACTCGATCGCCCAGCCCCAGCATTTT. This gives the protein CASSYSIAQPQHF.

This clonotype occurred a few times. The J gene is TRBJ2-1, the V gene TRBV19; D gene uncertain. Trimming pared 3 bases from V and 5 bases from J, leaving 11 bases between. The CDR3 has 14 amino acids. Germline lookup yields CDR1 LNHDA and CDR2 SQIVND (reference sequence). This CDR3 is CASSIGVWDNEQFF. CDR3 nucleotides: TGTGCCAGTAGTATCGGCGTCTGGGACAATGAGCAGTTCTTC.

In this sample, this clonotype turned up once. CDR3 amino acids: CASSLDRREQYV. In nucleotides, the CDR3 is TGTGCCAGCAGCTTGGACAGGCGAGAGCAGTACGTC. The V gene is TRBV6-2 or TRBV6-3, the J gene TRBJ2-7, with 7 positions matching TRBD1. The CDR3 consists of 12 residues. Germline CDR1 and CDR2: MNHEY and SVGEGT. The V segment lost 6 bases and the J segment 7 bases; nucleotides outside the gene matches: 6.

This chain links TRBV2 with TRBJ2-7, with a weak D call TRBD2 (6 bases). The V end lost 2 bases, the J end lost 1 base, and 12 bases lay between the germline ends. Germline values: CDR1 SNHLY, CDR2 FYNNEI. The CDR3 covers 15 residues. CDR3 DNA: TGTGCCAGCAGTGAATGGGGCGGGGATTCCTACGAGCAGTACTTC. It encodes CASSEWGGDSYEQYF.

The chain combines TRBV7-2 with TRBJ2-1; TRBD1 aligns across 9 bases. The CDR3 loop spans 16 amino acids. With V trimmed by 5 bases and J by 7 bases, 12 bases remained unmatched. The germline gives CDR1 SGHTA, CDR2 FQGNSA. For the CDR3, the DNA is TGTGCCAGCAGCCCAACCGGGACAGGGCTCGCTAATGAGCAGTTCTTC. Translating it yields CASSPTGTGLANEQFF. Supplemented by reference TRBV7-2 and TRBJ2-1, the full variable domain reads GAGVSQSPSNKVTEKGKDVELRCDPISGHTALYWYRQSLGQGLEFLIYFQGNSAPDKSGLPSDRFSAERTGGSVSTLTIQRTQQEDSAVYLCASSPTGTGLANEQFFGPGTRLTVL.

The rearrangement uses TRBV24-1 and TRBJ2-2; no reliable D call. This CDR3 has 12 residues. Germline V gene lookup returns CDR1 KGHDR and CDR2 SFDVKD. The ends were cut back, 8 bases at V and 0 bases at J, with 3 bases in the middle. CDR3 protein: CATMTNTGELFF. The CDR3 coding sequence is TGTGCCACCATGACGAACACCGGGGAGCTGTTTTTT.

As for this clonotype: A much more abundant neighbour one base away suggests this may be a read error. This sequence joins TRBV6-1 and TRBJ1-6, with unresolved D. V lost 6 bases, J lost 2 bases, and 8 bases lay in between. The CDR3 contains 14 residues. Germline V CDR1 and CDR2: MNHNS, SASEGT. The CDR3 region is CASRPGPYNSPLHF. DNA of the CDR3: TGTGCCAGCAGACCGGGCCCCTATAATTCACCCCTCCACTTT.

This clonotype was recorded many times. The chain links TRBV7-2 to TRBJ2-5; D may be TRBD2 (5 bases). Trimming shortened V by 5 bases and J by 4 bases, and 14 bases separated the two germline ends. Germline V gene data show CDR1 as SGHTA and CDR2 as FQGNSA. The CDR3 covers 14 residues. The CDR3 sequence: CASSVPGGRETQYF. As DNA, the CDR3 is TGTGCCAGCAGCGTACCAGGAGGAAGAGAGACCCAGTACTTC.

The J gene is TRBJ2-5, the V gene TRBV27; 9 bases match TRBD2. The junction had 5 bases not matched to a gene; V was cut back by 2 bases and J by 1 base. The CDR3 is 16 residues long. CDR1 is MNHEY and CDR2 is SMNVEV in the germline V gene (reference sequence). In nucleotides, the CDR3 is TGTGCCAGCAGTTTAATAGCGGGGGCTTTCCAAGAGACCCAGTACTTC. Protein product: CASSLIAGAFQETQYF.

J is TRBJ1-5 and V is TRBV27; TRBD1 is a possible D gene (5 bases). V lost 6 bases to trimming and J lost 0 bases, with 12 bases between them. Per germline, CDR1 MNHEY and CDR2 SMNVEV (reference sequence). There are 15 residues in the CDR3. The CDR3 region is CASSDLTASNQPQHF. In nucleotides, the CDR3 is TGTGCCAGCAGCGATCTGACAGCTAGCAATCAGCCCCAGCATTTT.

The J gene is TRBJ2-1, the V gene TRBV10-2; D possibly corresponds to TRBD1 (7 bases). The V gene's germline CDR1 is WSHSY and CDR2 SAAADI. The CDR3 sequence is 12 residues long. Trimming removed 7 bases from V and 9 bases from J, with 13 bases in between. The CDR3 reads CASKEGASEQFF. CDR3 nucleotides: TGCGCCAGCAAGGAGGGGGCGAGTGAGCAGTTCTTC.

This clonotype was observed many times. The chain links TRBV19 to TRBJ1-1; 11 nucleotides align to TRBD1. The CDR3 extends over 15 amino acids. The germline V gene has CDR1 LNHDA and CDR2 SQIVND (reference sequence). V gave up 7 bases and J gave up 4 bases; unmatched junction bases: 8. The CDR3 DNA reads as TGTGCCAGTAACATCGGACAGGGGGCGGTCACTGAAGCTTTCTTT. Encoded protein: CASNIGQGAVTEAFF.

This clonotype was counted between two and nine times. The chain combines TRBV7-8 with TRBJ1-2, with 7 bases matching TRBD1. The CDR3 covers 14 residues. The junction had 6 bases not matched to a gene; V was cut back by 5 bases and J by 3 bases. The germline V gene has CDR1 SGHVS and CDR2 FQNEAQ. In nucleotides, the CDR3 is TGTGCCAGCAGCCACCGGACAGGTCACTATGGCTACACCTTC. This gives the protein CASSHRTGHYGYTF.

This clonotype occurred many times. J is TRBJ2-7 and V is TRBV7-9; D is unresolved. The CDR3 runs 16 residues. Germline V CDR1 and CDR2: SEHNR, FQNEAQ (reference sequence). Trimming removed 1 base at V and 4 bases at J, with 17 bases between. CDR3 DNA sequence: TGTGCCAGCAGCTTAGAGGGTGACCCCCTCTTTTACGAGCAGTACGTC. It encodes CASSLEGDPLFYEQYV.

This clonotype has just a few counts. This chain joins TRBV6-5 and TRBJ2-2; D may be TRBD2 (7 bases). Germline values: CDR1 MNHEY, CDR2 SVGAGI. V dropped 0 bases and J dropped 6 bases, with 17 bases sitting between them. The CDR3 is 17 residues long. This CDR3 reads CASSYSWGGKPAGELFF. For the CDR3, the DNA is TGTGCCAGCAGTTACTCCTGGGGGGGCAAACCGGCCGGGGAGCTGTTTTTT.

This clonotype occurred many times. The chain carries TRBV7-6 and TRBJ1-1; 7 nucleotides line up with TRBD1. Trimming took 4 bases from V and 0 from J; bases not matched to a gene: 2. This CDR3 is built from 14 residues. Germline V gene sequence: CDR1 SGHVS, CDR2 FNYEAQ. CDR3 in DNA: TGTGCCAGCAGCTCGGGACAGATGAACACTGAAGCTTTCTTT. This codes for CASSSGQMNTEAFF.

This clonotype has only a few counts. This chain joins TRBV7-9 and TRBJ2-3; the match to TRBD2 covers 10 bases. V gave up 4 bases and J gave up 4 bases; unmatched junction bases: 14. This CDR3 region has 18 residues. Germline lookup yields CDR1 SEHNR and CDR2 FQNEAQ (reference sequence). The DNA for the CDR3 is TGTGCCAGCAGCTCTCCAGCGTCAAGCGGGGGGGTTGCAGATACGCAGTATTTT. Protein: CASSSPASSGGVADTQYF.

In its sample, this clonotype was seen a few times. This chain connects TRBV12-3 or TRBV12-4 to TRBJ1-3; D is ambiguous. The CDR3 runs 15 residues. The V and J ends lost 5 bases and 0 bases respectively, with 11 bases between them. CDR3 bases: TGTGCCAGCAGTCCCAGGCCCCCCTCTGGAAACACCATATATTTT. It translates to CASSPRPPSGNTIYF.

This clonotype turned up a few times. The chain carries TRBV2 and TRBJ1-1, with 9 bases identical to TRBD1. The CDR3 loop spans 14 amino acids. CDR1 and CDR2 from the germline V gene are SNHLY and FYNNEI. The V and J ends lost 6 bases and 5 bases, in that order; junction bases with no gene match: 7. CDR3 sequence: CASRYRGRGTEAFF. The CDR3 coding sequence is TGTGCCAGCAGGTACAGGGGGCGAGGGACTGAAGCTTTCTTT.

The chain carries TRBV9 and TRBJ1-1; D is unclear. V was shortened by 4 bases and J by 4 bases, with 14 bases between the two germline ends. This CDR3 has 14 residues. CDR1 and CDR2 from the germline V gene are SGDLS and YYNGEE. CDR3 amino acids: CASSPEGSGTEAFF. The CDR3 DNA is TGTGCCAGCAGCCCCGAGGGTAGTGGCACTGAAGCTTTCTTT.

The CDR3 sequence: CASSIDRSSGDWLLWNEQFF. The DNA for the CDR3 is TGTGCCAGTAGTATAGATCGGAGTAGCGGGGATTGGCTGTTGTGGAATGAGCAGTTCTTC. V is TRBV19 and J is TRBJ2-1, with TRBD2 identical over 8 bases. Germline values: CDR1 LNHDA, CDR2 SQIVND (reference sequence). V lost 0 bases to trimming and J lost 7 bases; unmatched junction nucleotides: 20. The CDR3 has 20 residues.

This chain connects TRBV18 to TRBJ1-1; D is unresolved. V was cut by 2 bases and J by 4 bases, with 14 bases left in between. Germline lookup yields CDR1 KGHSH and CDR2 LQKENI. The CDR3 runs 15 residues. The CDR3 DNA reads TGTGCCAGCTCACCATCAGTGGAGGGAAGCACTGAAGCTTTCTTT. It specifies CASSPSVEGSTEAFF.

The CDR3 sequence: CASTPSLGTATSNYGYTF. The DNA for the CDR3 is TGTGCCAGTACCCCGTCTTTGGGGACAGCCACTTCTAACTATGGCTACACCTTC. The V gene is TRBV5-4, the J gene TRBJ1-2; 7 bases align to TRBD1. This CDR3 has 18 amino acids. Germline CDR1 and CDR2: SGHNT and YYREEE (reference sequence). The ends lost 8 bases at V and 0 bases at J; junction bases unmatched: 19.

This clonotype appeared a few times. This chain uses TRBV6-1 with TRBJ1-1; D is ambiguous. V was shortened by 1 base and J by 4 bases, with 7 bases between the two germline ends. The CDR3 runs 13 residues. The germline CDR1 and CDR2 sequences are MNHNS and SASEGT. The DNA for the CDR3 is TGTGCCAGCAGTGAAGGAAGGGCCACTGAAGCTTTCTTT. Encoded protein: CASSEGRATEAFF.

The rearrangement uses TRBV7-3 and TRBJ1-1; the match to TRBD1 covers 8 bases. V was pared by 5 bases and J by 0 bases, with 11 bases of the junction left unmatched. Looked up from germline, CDR1 is SGHTA and CDR2 is FQGTGA. CDR3 length: 17 amino acids. The CDR3 sequence: CASSPIRQGRMNTEAFF. The CDR3 nucleotides are TGTGCCAGCAGCCCAATAAGACAGGGGAGAATGAACACTGAAGCTTTCTTT.